This TCR beta chain was found in a study of cytomegalovirus exposure and HLA in healthy donors. Of note for this clone: The antigen is unknown.

The CDR3 contains 12 residues. The V gene end was trimmed by 7 bases and the J gene end by 11 bases; junction bases not matched to a gene: 7. Germline assignment: CDR1 MNHEY and CDR2 SMNVEV (reference sequence). Study-wide findings and caveats: For cytomegalovirus status, the classifier reportedly gave diagnoses with high specificity and sensitivity.

Using immunoSEQ multiplex PCR, the repertoire was profiled, and TCRdb retains in-frame clones only, with some absent. The data show over 85,000 clones, with about nine tenths seen just once and 1.5% to 2% held by the top ten. The chain employs TRBV27 and TRBJ1-1, with 10 bases fitting TRBD1. The sequenced material came from PBMCs. The receptor was derived from a woman younger than 30 in good health and CMV-seronegative. CDR3 nucleotide sequence: TGTGCCAGCACCCCGACAGGGGGCCCTGCTTTCTTT. This encodes CASTPTGGPAFF.